This entry lists 29 T cell receptor beta chains sequenced from one sample in a study of OX40 agonist ivuxolimab in advanced cancers. Sequencing used immunoSEQ multiplex PCR; TCRdb keeps in-frame clones, though not all of them. The sample records about 58,000 clones, roughly 77% being singletons. This material consisted of CD4+ or CD8+ T cells sorted from blood, taken in a trial of the OX40 agonist ivuxolimab. Source of these receptors: an adult with an advanced solid tumor such as melanoma, head and neck, liver or kidney cancer.

The chain employs TRBV11-3 and TRBJ2-1; 7 bases are shared with TRBD2. Germline V CDR1 and CDR2: SGHNT, YENEEA. V lost 4 bases to trimming and J lost 6 bases; unmatched junction nucleotides: 6. This CDR3 region has 14 residues. DNA of the CDR3: TGTGCCAGCAGCTGGACTAGTCCGGTCAATGAGCAGTTCTTC. As protein: CASSWTSPVNEQFF.

CDR3 in amino acids: CASSARGTPSSYEQYF. CDR3 in DNA: TGCGCCAGCAGCGCCCGGGGGACACCGAGCTCCTACGAGCAGTACTTC. The chain recombines TRBV5-1 with TRBJ2-7; D possibly uses TRBD1 or TRBD2 (6 bases each). V was clipped by 4 bases and J by 0 bases, with 17 bases between them. From germline, CDR1 is SGHRS and CDR2 YFSETQ. The CDR3 covers 16 residues. The full variable domain, in which reference TRBV5-1 and TRBJ2-7 provide the parts outside the CDR3, is KAGVTQTPRYLIKTRGQQVTLSCSPISGHRSVSWYQQTPGQGLQFLFEYFSETQRNKGNFPGRFSGRQFSNSRSEMNVSTLELGDSALYLCASSARGTPSSYEQYFGPGTRLTVT.

As for this clone: This sample includes further DNA sequences coding for the same CDR3. This chain joins TRBV19 and TRBJ2-7, with TRBD2 identical over 7 bases. V gave up 3 bases and J gave up 0 bases; unmatched junction bases: 2. This CDR3 contains 14 residues. The germline V gene has CDR1 LNHDA and CDR2 SQIVND (reference sequence). CDR3 loop: CASSISGPSYEQYF. CDR3 in DNA: TGTGCCAGTAGTATTAGCGGGCCCTCCTACGAGCAGTACTTC.

The genes are TRBV25-1 and TRBJ2-7; no firm D call. Per the germline V gene, CDR1 is MGHDK and CDR2 is SYGVNS. V lost 3 bases and J 9 bases, leaving 15 bases between the germline ends. The CDR3 is made up of 13 amino acids. The CDR3 DNA reads as TGTGCCAGCAGTGACACCTGGACCCTGGGGCAGTACTTC. This codes for CASSDTWTLGQYF.

V usage is TRBV5-1 and J usage is TRBJ1-2; D is unclear. The CDR3 runs to 15 residues. Between the trimmed V and J ends, which lost 0 bases and 0 bases, there was a span of 9 bases. CDR1 and CDR2 from the germline V gene are SGHRS and YFSETQ. The CDR3 spells CASSLASAANYGYTF. The CDR3 DNA is TGCGCCAGCAGCTTGGCGTCGGCAGCTAACTATGGCTACACCTTC.

This clone was seen more than once but under ten times. The J gene is TRBJ2-7, the V gene TRBV5-4; D is perhaps TRBD2 (5 bases). The CDR3 extends over 12 amino acids. Germline CDR1 reads SGHNT; CDR2 reads YYREEE (reference sequence). Between the trimmed V and J ends, which lost 1 base and 6 bases, there was a span of 8 bases. The CDR3 DNA follows: TGTGCCAGCAGCTTGAGTGGAGGCGAGCAGTACTTC. The encoded protein is CASSLSGGEQYF.

This chain connects TRBV9 to TRBJ1-6; no firm D call. The CDR3 loop spans 13 amino acids. With 0 bases removed from V and 2 bases from J, the gap between germline ends came to 0 bases. Germline V gives CDR1 SGDLS, CDR2 YYNGEE. The DNA of the CDR3 is TGTGCCAGCAGCGTAGCCTATAATTCACCCCTCCACTTT. Its protein product is CASSVAYNSPLHF.

The CDR3 nucleotides are TGCGCCAGTACTGGACAGGGGCCCAACGGGGAGCTGTTTTTT. The encoded protein is CASTGQGPNGELFF. V gene TRBV4-1 combines with J gene TRBJ2-2, with 9 bases lining up with TRBD1. Germline CDR1 reads MGHRA; CDR2 reads YSYEKL. The CDR3 extends over 14 amino acids. V shed 9 bases and J 7 bases; nucleotides not matched to a gene: 9.

The chain is built from TRBV5-6 and TRBJ2-2; the D is unclear. Germline CDR1 is SGHDT and CDR2 is YYEEEE. V shed 3 bases and J shed 2 bases, with 17 bases lying between them. The CDR3 totals 17 residues. The CDR3 here is CASSWLTGLRNTGELFF. CDR3 sequence (DNA): TGTGCCAGCAGCTGGCTCACCGGGTTACGAAACACCGGGGAGCTGTTTTTT.

CDR3 DNA sequence: TGCGCCAGCAGCCAAGAGGGTTCGAGAATGAATTCACCCCTCCACTTT. Its translation is CASSQEGSRMNSPLHF. This rearrangement joins TRBV4-1 to TRBJ1-6; D uncertain. From germline, CDR1 is MGHRA and CDR2 YSYEKL. V was shortened by 0 bases and J by 7 bases, with 13 bases between the two germline ends. CDR3 length: 16 amino acids.

V gene TRBV9 combines with J gene TRBJ1-1; 10 nucleotides match TRBD1. Trimming removed 1 base from V and 0 bases from J; junction bases left unmatched: 6. CDR1 SGDLS and CDR2 YYNGEE come from the germline V gene. The CDR3 runs 17 residues. CDR3 coding DNA: TGTGCCAGCAGCGTAAGAGGGACAGGGGCGATGAACACTGAAGCTTTCTTT. It encodes CASSVRGTGAMNTEAFF.

V usage is TRBV18 and J usage is TRBJ2-7; 9 positions agree with TRBD1. CDR3 length equals 16 residues. The germline CDR1 and CDR2 sequences are KGHSH and LQKENI. V lost 1 base, J lost 2 bases, and 6 bases stayed unmatched. CDR3 protein: CASSPRQQGAAYEQYF. In DNA form, the CDR3 reads TGTGCCAGCTCACCACGCCAACAGGGGGCCGCCTACGAGCAGTACTTC.

This chain connects TRBV5-1 to TRBJ1-5, with D uncertain. This CDR3 contains 14 residues. Per the germline V gene, CDR1 is SGHRS and CDR2 is YFSETQ. V shed 0 bases and J shed 7 bases, with 11 bases lying between them. The CDR3 coding sequence is TGCGCCAGCAGCTTGGGCGCGCAAGGGCAGCCCCAGCATTTT. Protein: CASSLGAQGQPQHF.

The chain uses TRBV5-1 and TRBJ1-2; 8 bases are shared with TRBD1. V shed 4 bases, J shed 14 bases, and the junction held 13 bases outside the gene matches. CDR3 size: 13 residues. Germline loops: CDR1 SGHRS, CDR2 YFSETQ. The CDR3 loop reads CASSLQGQGSGTF. For the CDR3, the DNA is TGCGCCAGCAGCCTTCAAGGACAGGGTTCGGGAACCTTC.

The chain recombines TRBV7-9 with TRBJ1-4, with D perhaps matching TRBD1 (6 bases). CDR1 SEHNR and CDR2 FQNEAQ come from the germline V gene (reference sequence). CDR3 length equals 13 residues. The V end was cut by 0 bases, the J end by 7 bases, with 6 bases between. The CDR3 DNA follows: TGTGCCAGCAGCTTAGCAGGGGGTGAAAAACTGTTTTTT. Amino acid sequence: CASSLAGGEKLFF.

This clone was counted once. V and J are TRBV28 and TRBJ2-7; tentatively, D is TRBD1 (5 bases). CDR1 and CDR2 from the germline V gene are MDHEN and SYDVKM. This CDR3 is built from 12 residues. The V end lost 4 bases, the J end lost 4 bases, and 8 bases lay between the germline ends. The CDR3 nucleotides are TGTGCCAGCAGTTCAGGACAATACGAGCAGTACTTC. Translating it yields CASSSGQYEQYF.

This clone has only a few counts. The genes are TRBV6-1 and TRBJ2-6; no definite D call. V lost 4 bases and J lost 1, with 11 bases in between. Per the germline V gene, CDR1 is MNHNS and CDR2 is SASEGT. The CDR3 is made up of 16 amino acids. CDR3 sequence reads: CASSGQSESGANVLTF. DNA of the CDR3: TGTGCCAGCAGTGGTCAGAGTGAGTCTGGGGCCAACGTCCTGACTTTC.

V is TRBV5-1 and J is TRBJ2-3, with 7 bases lining up with TRBD2. Germline-derived CDR1 and CDR2 are SGHRS and YFSETQ. The CDR3 is 14 amino acids. V lost 7 bases and J lost 6; bases outside the gene matches: 11. In DNA, the CDR3 is TGCGCCAGCGGTTCAGCGGGGACCGGGGATACGCAGTATTTT. This encodes CASGSAGTGDTQYF.

DNA for the CDR3: TGTGCCAGCAGGAGGACAGGGGGAGGCCAGCCCCAGCATTTT. Translated, it gives CASRRTGGGQPQHF. This chain connects TRBV6-6 to TRBJ1-5; 10 positions agree with TRBD1. CDR1 and CDR2 from the germline V gene are MNHNY and SVGAGI (reference sequence). Germline trimming cut 6 bases from V and 7 bases from J; bases unmatched to any gene: 6. The CDR3 contains 14 residues.

This clone was found a few times. This chain connects TRBV11-2 to TRBJ2-3; D is undetermined. The CDR3 sequence is 12 residues long. CDR1 SGHAT and CDR2 FQNNGV come from the germline V gene. The V and J ends lost 5 bases and 8 bases respectively, with 11 bases between them. The CDR3 DNA follows: TGTGCCAGCAGCCCGGGCCCAGGTACGCAGTATTTT. This encodes CASSPGPGTQYF. The variable domain in full, completed from reference TRBV11-2 and TRBJ2-3, reads EAGVAQSPRYKIIEKRQSVAFWCNPISGHATLYWYQQILGQGPKLLIQFQNNGVVDDSQLPKDRFSAERLKGVDSTLKIQPAKLEDSAVYLCASSPGPGTQYFGPGTRLTVL.

The V gene is TRBV5-1, the J gene TRBJ1-2; D is possibly TRBD1 (5 bases). CDR1 is SGHRS and CDR2 is YFSETQ in the germline V gene. The V gene lost 4 bases and the J gene lost 3 bases, with 22 bases spanning the gap. This CDR3 comprises 17 residues. CDR3 region: CASSLSAGLRFDYGYTF. CDR3 nucleotide sequence: TGCGCCAGCAGCCTGTCGGCAGGGTTGAGATTCGACTATGGCTACACCTTC.

V is TRBV9 and J is TRBJ1-6; the D gene is possibly TRBD1 (5 bases). Germline CDR1 is SGDLS and CDR2 is YYNGEE. V was trimmed by 0 bases and J by 5 bases, leaving 12 bases between them. The CDR3 totals 16 residues. The CDR3 here is CASSVGLGGDNSPLHF. CDR3 DNA: TGTGCCAGCAGCGTAGGCCTCGGGGGGGATAATTCACCCCTCCACTTT.

The chain employs TRBV9 and TRBJ2-3, with D tentatively TRBD2 (5 bases). Germline assignment: CDR1 SGDLS and CDR2 YYNGEE. The CDR3 is made up of 16 amino acids. V was cut by 5 bases and J by 3 bases, with 19 bases left in between. CDR3 amino acids: CASSQKTNSVTDTQYF. The CDR3 coding sequence is TGTGCCAGCAGTCAAAAGACTAACTCGGTGACAGATACGCAGTATTTT.

This chain joins TRBV29-1 and TRBJ2-5; 10 bases map to TRBD1. The germline V gene has CDR1 SQVTM and CDR2 ANQGSEA. The CDR3 has 12 residues. With 6 bases clipped from V and 7 bases from J, the junction kept 5 bases outside the gene matches. CDR3 amino acids: CSVTGGRRTQYF. CDR3 nucleotides: TGCAGCGTGACAGGGGGCCGCCGGACCCAGTACTTC.

This clone has a handful of counts. The chain joins TRBV7-8 to TRBJ1-1; D call uncertain. V lost 6 bases and J 1 base, leaving 15 bases between the germline ends. The CDR3 loop spans 15 amino acids. The V gene's germline CDR1 is SGHVS and CDR2 FQNEAQ. The CDR3 DNA is TGTGCCAGCAGATACCCCGGGCAGCAGAACACTGAAGCTTTCTTT. Translated, it gives CASRYPGQQNTEAFF.

This chain links TRBV7-2 with TRBJ1-1, with D uncertain. Germline V gives CDR1 SGHTA, CDR2 FQGNSA. V was shortened by 6 bases and J by 3 bases, with 11 bases between the two germline ends. The CDR3 consists of 13 residues. CDR3 residues: CASSQGPDTEAFF. CDR3 nucleotides: TGTGCCAGCAGTCAAGGCCCCGACACTGAAGCTTTCTTT.

This sequence joins TRBV6-6 and TRBJ1-1; no reliable D call. CDR3 length: 13 residues. With 6 bases removed from V and 4 bases from J, the gap between germline ends came to 12 bases. The V gene's germline CDR1 is MNHNY and CDR2 SVGAGI (reference sequence). The CDR3 loop reads CASRSNQRTEAFF. The CDR3, as DNA: TGTGCCAGCAGGTCGAACCAACGCACTGAAGCTTTCTTT.

The chain couples TRBV28 to TRBJ2-5; TRBD1 matches 10 bases. The CDR3 covers 15 residues. V gave up 6 bases and J gave up 4 bases; unmatched junction bases: 8. CDR1 and CDR2 (germline): MDHEN, SYDVKM. CDR3 residues: CASSGTGEVVETQYF. DNA for the CDR3: TGTGCCAGCAGCGGGACAGGGGAAGTGGTAGAGACCCAGTACTTC.

CDR3 sequence (DNA): TGCAGTGCTGCGCGGGGGGGGGAGCTGTTTTTT. Protein: CSAARGGELFF. This chain links TRBV20-1 with TRBJ2-2, with 7 bases identical to TRBD2. V lost 5 bases and J lost 8; bases outside the gene matches: 2. The germline CDR1 and CDR2 sequences are DFQATT and SNEGSKA (reference sequence). This CDR3 has 11 residues.